The clone carrying this T cell receptor (beta chain) was detected ten times or more. The record originates from a study of beta chain features in type 1 diabetes. Expressed TCRB transcripts were sequenced because the isolated RNA had all been reverse transcribed beforehand. TCRdb keeps only in-frame clones here, not all; method: immunoSEQ multiplex PCR. The sample gives 130,000 to 150,000 clones, about 8.7% of which show up once; 0.55% to 0.85% is in the top ten. This CDR3 spans 13 amino acids. Per germline, CDR1 LNHDA and CDR2 SQIVND (reference sequence). Trimming removed 3 bases from V and 5 bases from J, with 11 bases in between.

This TCR derives from a man between 18 and 29 years old in good health. Source material: central memory CD4+ T cells from blood. This rearrangement joins TRBV19 to TRBJ2-7; D possibly corresponds to TRBD1 (5 bases). In DNA, the CDR3 is TGTGCCAGTAGTATGGCAGGGTCAGACGAGCAGTACTTC. It is translated as CASSMAGSDEQYF.